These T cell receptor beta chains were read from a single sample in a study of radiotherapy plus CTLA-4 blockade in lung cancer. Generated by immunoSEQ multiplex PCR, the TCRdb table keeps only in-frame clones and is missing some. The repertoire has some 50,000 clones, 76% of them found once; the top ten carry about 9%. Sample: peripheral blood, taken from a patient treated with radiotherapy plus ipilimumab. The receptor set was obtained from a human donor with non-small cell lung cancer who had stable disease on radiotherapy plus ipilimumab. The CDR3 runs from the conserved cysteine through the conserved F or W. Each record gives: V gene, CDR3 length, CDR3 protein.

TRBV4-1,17,CASSQDRVRVSQETQYF
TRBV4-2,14,CASTAIGVTGTQYF
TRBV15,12,CATSREGDVLTF
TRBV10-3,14,CAVPQGPPNYGYTF
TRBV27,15,CASSRTSGRQETQYF
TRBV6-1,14,CASIPGQGNYGYTF
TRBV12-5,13,CASGYQGHQPQHF
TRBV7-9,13,CASSSDRGDGYTF
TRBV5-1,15,CASSLGFTPPTEAFF
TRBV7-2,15,CASSLGGSGGTEAFF
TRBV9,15,CASSVEAASTDTQYF
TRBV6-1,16,CASSDPGQLSLPAQYF
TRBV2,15,CASSELGTGLYEQYF
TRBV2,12,CASSERGDGYTF
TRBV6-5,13,CASSNSPIYGYTF
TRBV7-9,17,CASSLDLLLSGANVLTF
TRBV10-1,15,CASSAGTGGRETQYF
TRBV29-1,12,CSVGLPQETQYF